This T cell receptor (beta chain) was recovered during a study of blood T cell repertoires in COVID-19. Cohort 3 recovered donors had two negative PCRs, clearance, or symptom resolution. V gave up 1 base and J gave up 5 bases, with 20 bases separating them. Germline CDR1 reads MNHEY; CDR2 reads SVGEGT. The CDR3 contains 18 residues. Original methodology: Scientists estimated how many nucleated cells there were by amplifying reference gene primers. Assay: immunoSEQ multiplex PCR; the TCRdb copy retains only in-frame clones and omits some. That table gives V, J and clone size, and the DNA gave D and trimming. The repertoire holds 170,000 or so clones, with approximately 78% as singletons.

The TCR comes from a woman aged 45-65 years who had recovered from COVID-19. The chain links TRBV6-2 or TRBV6-3 to TRBJ2-2; tentative D call: TRBD2 (6 bases). Sequenced input: PBMCs or T cells enriched from blood (not recorded which). This chain's CDR3 is CASSYYGGKNSRTGELFF. In DNA, the CDR3 is TGTGCCAGCAGTTACTATGGCGGGAAGAATTCGAGGACCGGGGAGCTGTTTTTT.